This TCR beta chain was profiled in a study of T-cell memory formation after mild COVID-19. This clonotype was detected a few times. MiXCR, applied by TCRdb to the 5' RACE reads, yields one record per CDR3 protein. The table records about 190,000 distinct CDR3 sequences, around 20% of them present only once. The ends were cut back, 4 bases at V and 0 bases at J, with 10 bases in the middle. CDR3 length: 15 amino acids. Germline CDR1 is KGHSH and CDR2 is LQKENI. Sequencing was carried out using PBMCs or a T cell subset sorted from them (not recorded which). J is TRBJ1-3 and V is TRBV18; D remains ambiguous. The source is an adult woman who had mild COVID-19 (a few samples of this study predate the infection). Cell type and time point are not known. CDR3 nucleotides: TGTGCCAGCTCACTCCGCCAATCCTCTGGAAACACCATATATTTT. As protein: CASSLRQSSGNTIYF. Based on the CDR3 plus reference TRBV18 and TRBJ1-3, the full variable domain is NAGVMQNPRHLVRRRGQEARLRCSPMKGHSHVYWYRQLPEEGLKFMVYLQKENIIDESGMPKERFSAEFPKEGPSILRIQQVVRGDSAAYFCASSLRQSSGNTIYFGEGSWLTVV.